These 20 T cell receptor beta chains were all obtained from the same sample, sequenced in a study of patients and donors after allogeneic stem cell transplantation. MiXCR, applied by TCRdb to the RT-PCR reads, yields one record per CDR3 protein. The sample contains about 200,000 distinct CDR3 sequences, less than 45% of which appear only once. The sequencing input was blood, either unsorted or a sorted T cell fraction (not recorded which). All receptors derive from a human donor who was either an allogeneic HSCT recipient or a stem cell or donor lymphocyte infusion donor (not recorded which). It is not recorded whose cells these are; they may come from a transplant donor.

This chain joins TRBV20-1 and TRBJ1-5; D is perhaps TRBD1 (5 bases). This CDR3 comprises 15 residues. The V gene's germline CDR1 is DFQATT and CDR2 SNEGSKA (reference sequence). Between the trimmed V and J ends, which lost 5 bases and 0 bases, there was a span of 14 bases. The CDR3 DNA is TGCAGTGCTCCGGACGGGACGGCTAGCAATCAGCCCCAGCATTTT. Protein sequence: CSAPDGTASNQPQHF.

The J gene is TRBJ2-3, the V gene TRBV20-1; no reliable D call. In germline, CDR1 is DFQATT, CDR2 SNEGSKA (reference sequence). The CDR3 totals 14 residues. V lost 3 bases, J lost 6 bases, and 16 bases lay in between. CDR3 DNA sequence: TGCAGTGCTAGGCCCAGTCTTGGAAAGGATACGCAGTATTTT. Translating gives CSARPSLGKDTQYF.

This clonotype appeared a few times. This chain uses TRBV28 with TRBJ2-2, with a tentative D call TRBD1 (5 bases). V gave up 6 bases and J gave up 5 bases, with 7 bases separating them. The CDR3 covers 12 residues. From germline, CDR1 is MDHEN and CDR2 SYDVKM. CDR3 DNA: TGTGCCAGCAGGACAGAAACCGGGGAGCTGTTTTTT. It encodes CASRTETGELFF.

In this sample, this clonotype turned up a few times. The CDR3 nucleotides are TGTGCCAGCACCACGGGACAGCTAAATTCACCCCTCCACTTT. Amino acids: CASTTGQLNSPLHF. This rearrangement joins TRBV12-3 or TRBV12-4 to TRBJ1-6, with 7 bases identical to TRBD1. J was trimmed by 7 bases and V by 7 bases; bases with no gene match: 7. The CDR3 is made up of 14 amino acids.

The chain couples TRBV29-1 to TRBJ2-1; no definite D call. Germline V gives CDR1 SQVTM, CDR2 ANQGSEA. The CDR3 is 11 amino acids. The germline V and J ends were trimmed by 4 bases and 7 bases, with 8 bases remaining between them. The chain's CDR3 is CSVGRANEQFF. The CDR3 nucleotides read TGCAGCGTTGGTCGAGCGAATGAGCAGTTCTTC.

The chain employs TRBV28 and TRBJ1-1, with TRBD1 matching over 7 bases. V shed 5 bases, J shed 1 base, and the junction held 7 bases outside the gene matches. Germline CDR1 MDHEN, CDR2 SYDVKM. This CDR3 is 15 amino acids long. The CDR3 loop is CASSQTQGWNTEAFF. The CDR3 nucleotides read TGTGCCAGCAGTCAGACACAGGGGTGGAACACTGAAGCTTTCTTT. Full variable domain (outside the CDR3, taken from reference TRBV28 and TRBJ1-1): DVKVTQSSRYLVKRTGEKVFLECVQDMDHENMFWYRQDPGLGLRLIYFSYDVKMKEKGDIPEGYSVSREKKERFSLILESASTNQTSMYLCASSQTQGWNTEAFFGQGTRLTVV.

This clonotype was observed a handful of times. Here the CDR3 reads CASSQGDEQFF. The DNA of the CDR3 is TGTGCCAGCAGCCAGGGAGATGAGCAGTTCTTC. This rearrangement joins TRBV3-1 to TRBJ2-1, with D perhaps matching TRBD2 (5 bases). The germline V gene has CDR1 LGHDT and CDR2 YNNKEL (reference sequence). This CDR3 has 11 residues. The germline V and J ends were trimmed by 3 bases and 8 bases, with 5 bases remaining between them.

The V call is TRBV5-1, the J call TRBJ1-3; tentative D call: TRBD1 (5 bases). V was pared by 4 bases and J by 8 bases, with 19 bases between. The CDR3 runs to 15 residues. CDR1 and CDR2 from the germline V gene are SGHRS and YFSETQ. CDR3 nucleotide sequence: TGCGCCAGCAGCATTACCGGGACCGTGGTGGACACCATATATTTT. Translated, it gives CASSITGTVVDTIYF.

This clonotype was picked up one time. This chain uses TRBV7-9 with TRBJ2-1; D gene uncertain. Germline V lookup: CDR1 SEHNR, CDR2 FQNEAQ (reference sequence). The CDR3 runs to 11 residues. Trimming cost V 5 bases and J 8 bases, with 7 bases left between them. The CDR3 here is CASSPKDEQFF. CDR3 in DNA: TGTGCCAGCAGCCCGAAGGATGAGCAGTTCTTC.

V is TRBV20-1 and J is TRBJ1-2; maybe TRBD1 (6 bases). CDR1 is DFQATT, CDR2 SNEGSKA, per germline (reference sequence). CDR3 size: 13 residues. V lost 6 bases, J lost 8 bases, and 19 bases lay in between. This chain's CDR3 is CSAPQGVAEGYTF. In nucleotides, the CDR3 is TGCAGTGCCCCACAGGGAGTTGCAGAAGGCTACACCTTC.

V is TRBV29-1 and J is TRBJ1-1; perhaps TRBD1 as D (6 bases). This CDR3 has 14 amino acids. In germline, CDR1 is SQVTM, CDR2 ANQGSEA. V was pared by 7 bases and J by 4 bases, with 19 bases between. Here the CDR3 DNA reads TGCAGCGCAAGACTAGACAGGCTGGGCACTGAAGCTTTCTTT. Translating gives CSARLDRLGTEAFF.

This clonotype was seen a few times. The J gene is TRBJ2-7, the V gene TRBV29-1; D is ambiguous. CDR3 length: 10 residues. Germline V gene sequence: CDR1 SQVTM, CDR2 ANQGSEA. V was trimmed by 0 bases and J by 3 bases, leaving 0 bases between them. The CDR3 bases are TGCAGCGTTGAAGACTACGAGCAGTACTTC. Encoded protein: CSVEDYEQYF.

This CDR3 is CALSSTANTEAFF. DNA of the CDR3: TGTGCCCTGTCATCAACAGCGAACACTGAAGCTTTCTTT. This chain joins TRBV30 and TRBJ1-1; D call uncertain. The CDR3 is made up of 13 amino acids. Trimming removed 8 bases from V and 1 base from J, with 14 bases in between. CDR1 is GTSNPN and CDR2 is SVGIG in the germline V gene (reference sequence).

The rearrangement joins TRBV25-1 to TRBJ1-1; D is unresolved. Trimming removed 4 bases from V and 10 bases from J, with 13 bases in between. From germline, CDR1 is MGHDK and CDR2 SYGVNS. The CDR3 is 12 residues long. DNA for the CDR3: TGTGCCAGCAGTGCCCCTACCGCTGTAGCTTTCTTT. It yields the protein CASSAPTAVAFF.

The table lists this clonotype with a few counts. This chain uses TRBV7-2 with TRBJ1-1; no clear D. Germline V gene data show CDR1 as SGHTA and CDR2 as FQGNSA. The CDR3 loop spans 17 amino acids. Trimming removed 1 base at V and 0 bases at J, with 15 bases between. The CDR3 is CASSLVGNGYLNTEAFF. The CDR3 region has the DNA TGTGCCAGCAGCTTAGTTGGGAACGGATATCTGAACACTGAAGCTTTCTTT.

This CDR3 reads CAWSVLSGPGGGYTF. DNA of the CDR3: TGTGCCTGGAGTGTACTGAGCGGGCCAGGGGGTGGCTACACCTTC. The chain employs TRBV30 and TRBJ1-2, with TRBD1 matching over 7 bases. V dropped 0 bases and J dropped 7; count of bases not matched to a gene: 11. The CDR3 spans 15 residues. Germline V gene data show CDR1 as GTSNPN and CDR2 as SVGIG (reference sequence). Drawing the rest from reference TRBV30 and TRBJ1-2, the complete variable domain is SQTIHQWPATLVQPVGSPLSLECTVEGTSNPNLYWYRQAAGRGLQLLFYSVGIGQISSEVPQNLSASRPQDRQFILSSKKLLLSDSGFYLCAWSVLSGPGGGYTFGSGTRLTVV.

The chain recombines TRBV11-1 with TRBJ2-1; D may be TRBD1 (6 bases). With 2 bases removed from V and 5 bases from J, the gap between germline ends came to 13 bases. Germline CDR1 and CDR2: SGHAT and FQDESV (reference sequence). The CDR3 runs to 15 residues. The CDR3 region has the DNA TGTGCCAGCAGCTTATCTACAGGGCGGGACAATGAGCAGTTCTTC. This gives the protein CASSLSTGRDNEQFF.

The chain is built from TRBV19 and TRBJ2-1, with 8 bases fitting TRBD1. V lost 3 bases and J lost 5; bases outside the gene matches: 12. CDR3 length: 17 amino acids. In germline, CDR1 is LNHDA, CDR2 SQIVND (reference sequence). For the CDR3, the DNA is TGTGCCAGTAGTATGCCACCTACTCGGACAGGGCACAATGAGCAGTTCTTC. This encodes CASSMPPTRTGHNEQFF.

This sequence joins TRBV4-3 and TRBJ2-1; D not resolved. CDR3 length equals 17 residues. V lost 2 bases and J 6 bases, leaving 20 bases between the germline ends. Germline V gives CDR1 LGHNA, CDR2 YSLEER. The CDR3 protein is CASSQTLSWVRINEQFF. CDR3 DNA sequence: TGCGCCAGCAGCCAAACTCTGTCTTGGGTTCGGATCAATGAGCAGTTCTTC.

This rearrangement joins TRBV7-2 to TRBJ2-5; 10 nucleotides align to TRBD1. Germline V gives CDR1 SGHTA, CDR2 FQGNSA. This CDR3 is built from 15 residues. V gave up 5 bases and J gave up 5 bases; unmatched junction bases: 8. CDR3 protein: CASSPRTGGAETQYF. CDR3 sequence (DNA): TGTGCCAGCAGCCCACGGACAGGGGGTGCGGAGACCCAGTACTTC.